This is a list of T cell receptor beta chains from one sample in a study of shared clonotypes between healthy human individuals. TCRdb's table, derived via immunoSEQ multiplex PCR, lists solely in-frame clones and lacks some. The top ten hold about 1.8% of the sample, which has roughly 2.1 million clones, just over 90% seen once. Sequences were obtained from naive CD8+ T cells from PBMCs. Source of these receptors: a man between 18 and 35 years old in good health. Some clones in this sample may be carry-over from other donors' samples. CDR3s include the opening cysteine and the closing phenylalanine or tryptophan. D genes are given only for firm matches. Rows may omit the clone size; those that give it use once, few, many or a size class.

J,V,size,D,CDR3,DNA
TRBJ1-3,TRBV10-3,.,TRBD1,CAIRPTGTASGNTIYF,TGTGCCATCAGGCCAACCGGGACAGCCTCTGGAAACACCATATATTTT
TRBJ2-3,TRBV10-3,.,TRBD2,CAIGSGRTTDTQYF,TGTGCCATCGGTAGCGGGAGGACCACAGATACGCAGTATTTT
TRBJ2-6,TRBV6-5,.,TRBD1,CASSWTGGAGANVLTF,TGTGCCAGCAGTTGGACAGGGGGCGCTGGGGCCAACGTCCTGACTTTC
TRBJ1-5,TRBV6-1,once,.,CASSEEGEINQPQHF,TGTGCCAGCAGTGAAGAAGGGGAGATCAATCAGCCCCAGCATTTT
TRBJ2-1,TRBV5-6,.,TRBD2,CASSPIAGSSYNEQFF,TGTGCCAGCAGCCCAATAGCGGGAAGCTCCTACAATGAGCAGTTCTTC
TRBJ2-1,TRBV28,.,TRBD1,CASSLDRGDNEQFF,TGTGCCAGCAGTTTGGACAGGGGGGACAATGAGCAGTTCTTC
TRBJ2-7,TRBV18,.,.,CASSGDNPSAYEQYF,TGTGCCAGCTCAGGGGACAACCCATCGGCCTACGAGCAGTACTTC
TRBJ2-2,TRBV7-2,.,.,CALSGDYNTGELFF,TGTGCCCTGTCAGGGGACTATAACACCGGGGAGCTGTTTTTT
TRBJ1-4,TRBV27,few,.,CASSLRDMDEKLFF,TGTGCCAGCAGTTTACGGGATATGGATGAAAAACTGTTTTTT
TRBJ2-5,TRBV4-1,.,.,CASSQLGSQETQYF,TGCGCCAGCAGCCAACTGGGAAGCCAAGAGACCCAGTACTTC
TRBJ2-3,TRBV7-9,.,.,CASSSRAPEGTDTQYF,TGTGCCAGCAGCTCCAGAGCCCCCGAAGGCACAGATACGCAGTATTTT
TRBJ2-7,TRBV9,.,TRBD2,CASSVREGEQYF,TGTGCCAGCAGCGTTCGGGAGGGCGAGCAGTACTTC
TRBJ2-7,TRBV13,.,TRBD1,CASSLDRGYEQYF,TGTGCCAGCAGCCTTGACAGGGGGTACGAGCAGTACTTC
TRBJ1-1,TRBV11-2,.,.,CASSFWGADTEAFF,TGTGCCAGCAGCTTTTGGGGGGCCGACACTGAAGCTTTCTTT
TRBJ1-1,TRBV7-9,.,.,CASSLLGNMNTEAFF,TGTGCCAGCAGCTTACTAGGGAACATGAACACTGAAGCTTTCTTT
TRBJ2-7,TRBV16,.,.,CASSQGSGHRDSEQYF,TGTGCCAGCAGCCAAGGGTCAGGACATAGGGATTCCGAGCAGTACTTC
TRBJ2-3,TRBV7-9,.,TRBD2,CASSYPPTSADTDTQYF,TGTGCCAGCAGCTATCCGCCAACTAGCGCGGACACAGATACGCAGTATTTT
TRBJ2-7,TRBV5-6,.,.,CASSLVDSSYEQYF,TGTGCCAGCAGCTTGGTGGACAGTTCCTACGAGCAGTACTTC
TRBJ2-7,TRBV18,.,TRBD2,CASSPKPGEGLPEQYF,TGTGCCAGCTCACCGAAGCCCGGGGAGGGCCTCCCCGAGCAGTACTTC
TRBJ2-1,TRBV27,.,TRBD2,CASSPLAGAKNEQFF,TGTGCCAGCAGTCCACTAGCGGGAGCTAAGAATGAGCAGTTCTTC
TRBJ1-1,TRBV7-6,few,.,CASSLISAGPNTEAFF,TGTGCCAGCAGCTTAATATCGGCCGGACCGAACACTGAAGCTTTCTTT
TRBJ2-1,TRBV29-1,.,TRBD2,CSVRTSGYNEQFF,TGCAGCGTCCGGACTAGCGGATACAATGAGCAGTTCTTC
TRBJ1-6,TRBV7-9,.,.,CASSLDSNPYNSPLHF,TGTGCCAGCAGCTTAGACTCGAATCCATATAATTCACCCCTCCACTTT
TRBJ1-1,TRBV9,.,.,CASSVPKGENTEAFF,TGTGCCAGCAGCGTACCGAAGGGGGAGAACACTGAAGCTTTCTTT
TRBJ2-7,TRBV6-6,once,.,CASSYSSSEQYF,TGTGCCAGCAGTTACTCGAGCAGTGAGCAGTACTTC
TRBJ2-7,TRBV5-4,.,TRBD2,CAASSPREGRSTGYEQYF,TGTGCCGCCAGCAGCCCCAGGGAGGGCCGGTCTACAGGTTACGAGCAGTACTTC
TRBJ1-1,TRBV7-9,.,.,CASILSGYTEAFF,TGTGCCAGCATCCTTTCGGGGTACACTGAAGCTTTCTTT
TRBJ2-7,TRBV29-1,.,.,CSVEGHYEQYF,TGCAGCGTTGAGGGCCACTACGAGCAGTACTTC
TRBJ2-1,TRBV5-6,.,.,CASSLEGGAFFGSGNEQFF,TGTGCCAGCAGCTTGGAAGGGGGTGCGTTTTTTGGGAGCGGTAATGAGCAGTTCTTC
TRBJ2-2,TRBV5-4,.,.,CASSLTTGELFF,TGTGCCAGCAGTCTCACCACCGGGGAGCTGTTTTTT
TRBJ2-7,TRBV9,.,.,CASSLGGRASYEQYF,TGTGCCAGCAGCCTTGGGGGGCGGGCCTCCTACGAGCAGTACTTC
TRBJ2-1,TRBV29-1,.,TRBD1,CSVLIGGNSYNEQFF,TGCAGCGTTTTGATAGGGGGCAACTCCTACAATGAGCAGTTCTTC
TRBJ2-7,TRBV14,.,.,CASSQVRGPHPISYYEQYF,TGTGCCAGCAGCCAAGTTAGAGGGCCTCACCCAATTTCCTATTACGAGCAGTACTTC
TRBJ2-7,TRBV19,once,.,CASSIDGGAAPYEQYF,TGTGCCAGTAGTATAGATGGGGGGGCAGCCCCCTACGAGCAGTACTTC
TRBJ2-5,TRBV6-1,.,TRBD2,CASSEAWSAGLADQETQYF,TGTGCCAGCAGTGAAGCGTGGTCGGCGGGACTAGCGGATCAAGAGACCCAGTACTTC
TRBJ2-1,TRBV7-8,.,TRBD2,CASSPLAGAHNEQFF,TGTGCCAGCAGCCCTTTAGCGGGAGCTCACAATGAGCAGTTCTTC
TRBJ2-1,TRBV11-3,.,.,CASSSRGWGKGNEQFF,TGTGCCAGCAGCTCCCGCGGGTGGGGGAAAGGCAATGAGCAGTTCTTC
TRBJ2-1,TRBV10-3,.,TRBD1,CAISRSGTGIDEQFF,TGTGCCATCAGTAGATCCGGGACAGGGATCGATGAGCAGTTCTTC
TRBJ2-7,TRBV19,.,TRBD2,CASSVGTSGFYEQYF,TGTGCCAGTAGTGTCGGGACTAGCGGGTTCTACGAGCAGTACTTC
TRBJ2-1,TRBV2,.,.,CASTPVSGQAYNEQFF,TGTGCCAGCACCCCGGTTAGCGGCCAGGCCTACAATGAGCAGTTCTTC